One T cell receptor (beta chain) is described in this entry. This clone was found a few times. Its recognized antigen is unknown. No base-level quality is on record; no much larger clone is a single base apart. This sample stems from a study of cytomegalovirus exposure and HLA in healthy donors (dated by TCRdb to 2015 to 2018). About the study as a whole: In an earlier analysis of approximately 640 of the donors, around 290 Gb of sequence data and some 100 million unique TCR beta sequences from 150 million to 200 million T cells were reported. An early release that covered 500 to 800 HLA-typed donors contained approximately 300 gigabases of sequencing data and about 84 million unique TCR sequences. Genome-wide SNP genotypes for about 65% of the 666 donors were used in a later genetic analysis, which treated that subset as a discovery cohort. Across under 500 genotyped donors of the cohort, an average of roughly 230,000 unique TCR beta nucleotide sequences per donor were sequenced, and 15% to 20% of those sequences were non-productive. To study patterns of TCR occurrence, a later analysis re-analyzed previously published TCR beta repertoires from hundreds of donors and added high-resolution HLA genotyping. Of the approximately 400 genotyped donors, around 81% fell in the genetic ancestry cluster associated with self-reported Caucasian donors. Alongside the repertoire data, information on donor age, sex, ethnicity and CMV serostatus was compiled. To predict cytomegalovirus infection status, the study combined high-throughput TCR immunosequencing, statistical association of individual TCRs with disease status, and machine learning. The study aimed to test whether cataloging public T cell receptors could reveal signatures of past pathogen exposure. Several DR-DQ haplotypes were treated as single units for association and clustering because of strong linkage in the cohort. An earlier analysis of roughly 580 of the donors used high-throughput TCR beta sequencing to judge whether each TCR beta V gene segment behaved as functional or pseudogenic. Rather than drawing on any new phenotypic data, the later analysis identified candidate immune exposures from TCR beta sequences and the way those sequences occurred across donors. Typing coverage varied by locus: roughly 629-640 donors for A, B, C, DRB1 and DQB1; more than 500 for DQA1; about 590 for DPA1; 450 to 480 for DPB1. Every repertoire in the discovery cohort had been generated on one and the same sequencing platform. Besides the first cohort of 666 subjects, a separate validation cohort made up of about 120 different subjects was used. Class I and class II HLA loci were covered by the typing at four-digit resolution. Using immunosequencing, the study profiled T cell repertoires from roughly 650 subjects and related those repertoires to cytomegalovirus serostatus. The investigation overall reported the following: In a later genetic analysis, a missense DCLRE1C variant was associated with V-gene and J-gene trimming of TCR beta chains, and the association was replicated in an independent cohort. The authors suggested that the approach could potentially be extended to other disease states and immunological phenotypes. Some IMGT-functional V segments, including TRBV6-2 and TRBV6-3, could not be told apart with the 87-base-pair reads, so those segments were excluded. Immune exposure information for the cohort was limited to CMV serostatus. A further reported finding was that TCR beta sequences accurately predicted the HLA-A and HLA-B alleles for most subjects in the first cohort. The classifier was reported to diagnose cytomegalovirus status with high specificity and sensitivity in both the original cohort and the validation cohort. In a later analysis, most CMV-associated TCR beta chains were found to appear HLA-restricted, with HLA associations seemingly driven largely by CMV exposure. Correlated functional status among segregating V segments might be attributable to linkage disequilibrium, but an unknown experimental factor could not be ruled out. In an earlier analysis of 587 of the donors, most TCR beta V segments were observed in productive rearrangements about 87% or about 30% of the time, broadly matching IMGT annotations. HLA typing was unavailable for some donors at each locus, so association tests used only the typed subset. A cluster of highly shared sequence variants was judged likely to represent a technical artifact of the sequencing pipeline. Several of the top co-occurrence clusters appeared to be linked to parvovirus B19, influenza, CMV and Epstein-Barr virus, according to a later analysis. In a later analysis, HLA-associated TCR beta chains were found to be more clonally expanded and to have lower generation probabilities than equally common non-associated chains. The cohort was sequenced for TCR beta chains only, and without alpha or paired-chain data the features that could be detected were limited. In vitro tests confirmed that a few of the cytomegalovirus-associated TCR beta chains recognize cytomegalovirus antigens. Most TCR sequences were observed very rarely across donors, whereas some public TCRs were present in many individuals. According to a later genetic analysis, donors in an Asian-associated ancestry cluster had fewer N-insertions in productive TCRs than the approximately 670-donor mean. Because counts were too low, approximately 15 rarely observed V segments, including chromosome 9 orphons, were excluded from the earlier analysis of around 590 of the donors. Roughly uniform sequencing depth across donors was assumed in presence/absence analyses, although this assumption may not hold. In a later analysis, the rate of TCR association differed among HLA loci, with DRB1 alleles having the most associated TCRs and HLA-C alleles having the fewest. In the study, about 150 TCR beta chains were listed as associated with cytomegalovirus. A later analysis associated about 17,000 TCR beta sequences with specific HLA alleles at a false discovery rate of 0.05. Assigning TCR associations to individual alleles was difficult when HLA alleles, especially DR and DQ, strongly co-occurred.

The cohort consisted of hundreds of healthy bone marrow donors. At the time of sampling, every cohort member was nominally healthy, though immune exposures that went unrecorded were likely present. The donor tested CMV seronegative and was one of the 352 seronegative cohort members. Every donor gave a peripheral blood sample, and the peripheral blood mononuclear cells from that sample were used for TCR beta sequencing. The Qiagen DNeasy Blood Extraction Kit was used to extract genomic DNA from the blood cell samples. The receptor library was made with the immunoSEQ multiplex PCR assay. For the multiplex PCR, a mixture combining 60 forward primers for TCR Vbeta segments and 13 reverse primers for TCR Jbeta segments was used. The CDR3 region of rearranged TCR beta genes was amplified from genomic DNA by a multiplex PCR assay. The amplified TCR beta libraries were sequenced on the Illumina HiSeq System as 87-base-pair reads. Per the original workflow: A later analysis counted some 80 million unique TCR beta chains across the approximately 700 repertoires, and around 12 million of these chains were shared by at least two donors. Raw reads were error-corrected and collapsed into unique sequences by a nearest-neighbor algorithm in which closely related sequences were merged to remove PCR and sequencing errors. Alignment of CDR3 sequences to IMGT reference sequences was used to assign V, D and J gene segments. For a sequence to be retained, a match of at least six nucleotides was required to both a V gene segment and a J gene segment. A rearrangement counted as productive if the CDR3 had no stop codons and remained in frame with V and J, and every other rearrangement counted as non-productive. CDR3 was defined by IMGT convention, running from the second conserved V-encoded cysteine to the conserved J-encoded phenylalanine. In an earlier analysis of some 550 of the donors, sequences lacking an unambiguous match to a single V gene segment were excluded. An earlier analysis of approximately 590 of the donors called V segments functional above 56.7% productive rearrangements and segregating when the between-donor standard deviation exceeded 5%. To diagnose cytomegalovirus status from the catalog of TCR beta chain sequences, a statistical classification framework was built. In a later analysis, TCR nucleotide sequences were compared against IMGT/GENE-DB human TR gene sequences so that V and J genes could be assigned. A later analysis assigned CDR3 sequences and most-parsimonious VDJ recombination scenarios with the TCRdist pipeline. In a later analysis, each TCR beta chain was defined by its CDR3 amino acid sequence together with its V-gene family, and reads without a unique V-gene family were excluded. To address suspected cross-contamination and a sequencing artifact, a later analysis removed 592 highly shared, low-generation-probability nucleotide sequences. In a later analysis, a clonal expansion index was calculated for each public chain from normalized within-repertoire ranks of inferred template counts. Generation probabilities in a later analysis came from a VDJ recombination model fitted to out-of-frame rearrangements, and those results were checked against IGoR. A later analysis scored TCR-TCR, TCR-HLA and TCR-CMV co-occurrence with hypergeometric tests, applying a repertoire-size bias correction to TCR pairs. In a later analysis, false discovery rates were estimated by permuting HLA or CMV assignments 20 times. In a later analysis, co-occurring TCRs were grouped with DBSCAN, and TCRdist sequence similarity was added when clustering was performed within HLA-allele-positive subsets. For co-occurrence clustering, repertoires with fewer than 30,000 or more than 120,000 public chains were excluded, along with a handful of repertoires with anomalous nucleotide sharing. In TCRdb, the immuneACCESS table is reduced to in-frame sequences with V and J assigned. These tables do not hold every clone; where another copy was compared, an unresolved V gene accounts for under half, and the others remain unexplained. The V and J calls and clone size come from that table; D and trimming were worked out from the DNA. The sample table lists roughly 150,000 clones, around 86% of them with a count of one. The ten top clones hold less than 2.5% of the sample.

V gives up 4 bases and J gives up 6 bases, and the segment between their germline ends measures 17 bases. Reading the germline V gene gives CDR1 SGHRS and CDR2 YFSETQ. Measured from the cysteine to the phenylalanine, the CDR3 is 14 residues long. The retained sequence is limited to the CDR3, 42 bases, with the frame set at the first base. The sequenced sample was PBMCs. This receptor was taken from a male donor in good health and CMV-seronegative. The receptor chain draws on TRBV5-1 and TRBJ2-7; the D gene remains uncertain. The base sequence is TGCGCCAGCAGCATGAGGAACCGACTTGGCGAGCAGTACTTC. This sequence encodes CASSMRNRLGEQYF.